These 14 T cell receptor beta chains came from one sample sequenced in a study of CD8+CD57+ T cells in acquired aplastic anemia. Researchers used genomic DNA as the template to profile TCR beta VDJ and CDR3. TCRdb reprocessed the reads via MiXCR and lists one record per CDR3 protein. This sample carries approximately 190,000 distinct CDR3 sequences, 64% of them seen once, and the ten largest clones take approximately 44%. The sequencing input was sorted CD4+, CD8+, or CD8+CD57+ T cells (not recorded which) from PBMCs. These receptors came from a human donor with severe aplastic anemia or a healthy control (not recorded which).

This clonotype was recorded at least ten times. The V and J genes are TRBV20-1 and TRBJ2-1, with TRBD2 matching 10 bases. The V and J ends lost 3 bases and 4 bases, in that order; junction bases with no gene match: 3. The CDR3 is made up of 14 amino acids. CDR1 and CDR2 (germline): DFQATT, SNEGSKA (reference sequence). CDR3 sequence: CSASISGGYNEQFF. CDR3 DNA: TGCAGTGCTAGCATTAGCGGGGGGTACAATGAGCAGTTCTTC.

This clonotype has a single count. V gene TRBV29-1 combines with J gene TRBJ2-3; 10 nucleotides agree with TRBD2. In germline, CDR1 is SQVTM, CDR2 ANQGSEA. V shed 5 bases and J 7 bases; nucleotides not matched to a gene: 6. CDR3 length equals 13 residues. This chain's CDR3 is CSVPSGGANTQYF. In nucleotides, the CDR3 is TGCAGCGTTCCCAGCGGGGGGGCGAATACGCAGTATTTT.

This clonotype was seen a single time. The CDR3: CASSVAGSGSGTGELFF. CDR3 bases: TGTGCCAGCAGCGTAGCTGGTAGCGGGAGTGGCACCGGGGAGCTGTTTTTT. The rearrangement uses TRBV9 and TRBJ2-2, with 9 bases lining up with TRBD2. The germline V gene encodes CDR1 SGDLS and CDR2 YYNGEE. After removal of 0 bases from V and 4 bases from J, the junction contained 7 bases not matched to a gene. The CDR3 is 17 residues long.

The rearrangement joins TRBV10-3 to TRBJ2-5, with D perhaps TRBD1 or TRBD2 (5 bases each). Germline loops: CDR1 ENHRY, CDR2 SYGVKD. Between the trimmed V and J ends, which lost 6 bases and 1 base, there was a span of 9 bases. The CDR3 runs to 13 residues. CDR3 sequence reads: CAIRGPPQETQYF. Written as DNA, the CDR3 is TGTGCCATCAGGGGACCGCCCCAAGAGACCCAGTACTTC.

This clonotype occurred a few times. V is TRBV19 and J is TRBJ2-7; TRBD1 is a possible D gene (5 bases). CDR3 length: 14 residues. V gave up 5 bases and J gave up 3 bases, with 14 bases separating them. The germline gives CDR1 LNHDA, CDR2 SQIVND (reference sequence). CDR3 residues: CASSEGAGIYEQYF. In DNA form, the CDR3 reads TGTGCCAGTAGTGAAGGGGCAGGGATCTACGAGCAGTACTTC.

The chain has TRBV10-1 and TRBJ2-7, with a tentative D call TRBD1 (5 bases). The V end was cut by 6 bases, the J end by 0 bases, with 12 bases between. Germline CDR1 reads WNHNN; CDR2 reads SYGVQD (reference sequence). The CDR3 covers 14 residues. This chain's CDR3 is CASRPTASSYEQYF. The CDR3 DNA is TGCGCCAGCAGACCGACAGCGAGCTCCTACGAGCAGTACTTC.

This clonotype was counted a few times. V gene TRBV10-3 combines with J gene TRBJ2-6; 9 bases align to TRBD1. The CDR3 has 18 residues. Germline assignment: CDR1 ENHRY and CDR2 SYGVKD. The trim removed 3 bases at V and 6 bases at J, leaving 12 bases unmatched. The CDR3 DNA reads TGTGCCATCAGTGATAGGGACAGGGTTCTTACTGCGGCCAACGTCCTGACTTTC. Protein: CAISDRDRVLTAANVLTF.

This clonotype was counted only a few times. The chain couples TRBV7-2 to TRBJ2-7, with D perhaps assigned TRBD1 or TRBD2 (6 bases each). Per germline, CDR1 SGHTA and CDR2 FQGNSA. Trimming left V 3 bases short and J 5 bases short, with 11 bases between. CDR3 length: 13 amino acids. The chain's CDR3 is CASSLFGGHEQYF. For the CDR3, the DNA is TGTGCCAGCAGCTTGTTCGGGGGCCACGAGCAGTACTTC.

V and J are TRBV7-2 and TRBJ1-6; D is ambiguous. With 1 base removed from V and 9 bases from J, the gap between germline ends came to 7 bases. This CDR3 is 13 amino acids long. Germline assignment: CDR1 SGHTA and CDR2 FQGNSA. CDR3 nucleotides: TGTGCCAGCAGCTTAGACATGTTTTCACCCCTCCACTTT. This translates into CASSLDMFSPLHF.

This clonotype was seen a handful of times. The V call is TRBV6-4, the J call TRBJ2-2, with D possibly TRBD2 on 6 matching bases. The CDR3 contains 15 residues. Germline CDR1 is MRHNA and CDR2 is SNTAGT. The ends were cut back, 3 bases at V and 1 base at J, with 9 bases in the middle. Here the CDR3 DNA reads TGTGCCAGCAGTGAACGACTAGAGAACACCGGGGAGCTGTTTTTT. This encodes CASSERLENTGELFF.

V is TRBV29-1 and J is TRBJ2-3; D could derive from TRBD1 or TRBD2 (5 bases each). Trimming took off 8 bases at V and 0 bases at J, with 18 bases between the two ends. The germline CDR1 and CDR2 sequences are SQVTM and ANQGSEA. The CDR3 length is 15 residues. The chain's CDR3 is CSIRDGSLSTDTQYF. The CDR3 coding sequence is TGCAGCATCCGGGACGGATCGCTTAGCACAGATACGCAGTATTTT.

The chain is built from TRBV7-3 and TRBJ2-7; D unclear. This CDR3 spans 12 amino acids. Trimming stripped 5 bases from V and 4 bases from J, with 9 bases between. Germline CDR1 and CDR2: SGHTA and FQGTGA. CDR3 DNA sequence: TGTGCCAGCAGCGCCGTCTCTTACGAGCAGTACTTC. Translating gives CASSAVSYEQYF.

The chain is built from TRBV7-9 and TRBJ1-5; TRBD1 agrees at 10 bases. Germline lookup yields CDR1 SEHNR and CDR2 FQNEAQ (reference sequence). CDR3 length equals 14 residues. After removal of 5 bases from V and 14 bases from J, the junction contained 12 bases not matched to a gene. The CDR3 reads CASSQEWTGGAEHF. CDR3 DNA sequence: TGTGCCAGCAGCCAAGAGTGGACAGGGGGTGCCGAGCATTTT.

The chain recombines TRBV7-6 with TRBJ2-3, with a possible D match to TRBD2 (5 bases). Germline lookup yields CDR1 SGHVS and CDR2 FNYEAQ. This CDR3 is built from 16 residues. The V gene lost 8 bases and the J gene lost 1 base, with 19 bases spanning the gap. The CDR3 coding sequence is TGTGCCAGCTCAGCCCCCGGACTTCTGGGCACAGATACGCAGTATTTT. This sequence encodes CASSAPGLLGTDTQYF.